This T cell receptor beta chain was found in a study of cytomegalovirus exposure and HLA in healthy donors. Across the whole study: Among roughly 180 million T cells, an earlier analysis found 95 million to 140 million unique TCR beta sequences.

Germline lookup yields CDR1 PRHDT and CDR2 FYEKMQ (reference sequence). With 2 bases removed from V and 7 bases from J, the gap between germline ends came to 12 bases. This CDR3 is built from 14 residues. PCR amplification relied on 60 Vbeta primers (plus 13 Jbeta primers). Under the authors' procedure: Later analysis identified 80 million to 85 million unique TCR beta chains, about 11 million shared. Clones were sequenced by immunoSEQ multiplex PCR, and TCRdb holds only the in-frame ones, with some missing. V and J calls and clone size are those listed in that table; D and trimming were worked out from the DNA. Seen here are over 100,000 clones, roughly 82% observed once, and the top ten hold 10% to 11%.

V usage is TRBV13 and J usage is TRBJ1-5; D is unresolved. This TCR was recovered from a middle-aged man in good health and CMV-seropositive. The sequencing sample was made of PBMCs. CDR3 DNA: TGTGCCAGCAGCTTAAGGCAGGAGGGCCAGCCCCAGCATTTT. Protein: CASSLRQEGQPQHF.